These 21 T cell receptor beta chains share one sample of origin, sequenced in a study of Siglec-9 on CD8 T cells in melanoma. Clones were read by immunoSEQ multiplex PCR, and TCRdb kept only the in-frame ones, dropping some. The profile shows approximately 35,000 clones, around 81% of them singletons. The sequenced sample consisted of Siglec-9- CD8+ T cells sorted from blood. These receptors were obtained from a human donor in good health.

This chain joins TRBV30 and TRBJ1-1; D ambiguous. Trimming removed 2 bases at V and 2 bases at J, with 9 bases between. Germline V gene sequence: CDR1 GTSNPN, CDR2 SVGIG (reference sequence). The CDR3 covers 13 residues. The CDR3 DNA is TGTGCCTGGAGTTATGGTGAAAACACTGAAGCTTTCTTT. It yields the protein CAWSYGENTEAFF. The whole variable domain, remainder taken from reference TRBV30 and TRBJ1-1, is SQTIHQWPATLVQPVGSPLSLECTVEGTSNPNLYWYRQAAGRGLQLLFYSVGIGQISSEVPQNLSASRPQDRQFILSSKKLLLSDSGFYLCAWSYGENTEAFFGQGTRLTVV.

This clone showed up just a few times. The chain employs TRBV27 and TRBJ1-1; TRBD1 is a possible D gene (5 bases). CDR1 is MNHEY and CDR2 is SMNVEV in the germline V gene (reference sequence). V lost 0 bases and J lost 5, with 10 bases in between. CDR3 size: 14 residues. The chain's CDR3 is CASSLSGGRTEAFF. As DNA, the CDR3 is TGTGCCAGCAGTTTATCCGGGGGGAGGACTGAAGCTTTCTTT.

The chain has TRBV6-5 and TRBJ2-7; 9 bases line up with TRBD1. The CDR3 length is 15 residues. The V gene's germline CDR1 is MNHEY and CDR2 SVGAGI. Trimming removed 6 bases from V and 4 bases from J; junction bases left unmatched: 10. The DNA of the CDR3 is TGTGCCAGCAGCCCCTTCCGGACAGGGGTGTACGAGCAGTACTTC. Protein sequence: CASSPFRTGVYEQYF.

This clone was recorded once. The V and J genes are TRBV10-2 and TRBJ1-3; D is possibly TRBD1 (6 bases). The CDR3 consists of 15 residues. CDR1 WSHSY and CDR2 SAAADI come from the germline V gene. The V end was cut by 5 bases, the J end by 0 bases, with 11 bases between. CDR3 DNA: TGCGCCAGCAGTACAGGGTGGCACTCTGGAAACACCATATATTTT. Translating it yields CASSTGWHSGNTIYF.

The rearrangement joins TRBV4-1 to TRBJ1-2; 8 bases match TRBD1. CDR1 is MGHRA, CDR2 YSYEKL, per germline. V dropped 4 bases and J dropped 6; count of bases not matched to a gene: 4. The CDR3 spans 13 residues. This CDR3 reads CASSRGTGNGYTF. CDR3 DNA: TGCGCCAGCAGCCGGGGGACAGGTAATGGCTACACCTTC.

The rearrangement uses TRBV27 and TRBJ1-1, with TRBD1 matching over 9 bases. This CDR3 is 16 amino acids long. Unmatched junction bases numbered 9, after V lost 3 bases and J lost 4 bases. Germline values: CDR1 MNHEY, CDR2 SMNVEV (reference sequence). This chain's CDR3 is CASSFHTLTGGTEAFF. In DNA, the CDR3 is TGTGCCAGCAGTTTCCACACCCTGACAGGGGGCACTGAAGCTTTCTTT.

The rearrangement joins TRBV7-9 to TRBJ1-4, with D hard to call. This CDR3 is 15 amino acids long. V lost 5 bases and J lost 8, with 18 bases in between. The germline gives CDR1 SEHNR, CDR2 FQNEAQ (reference sequence). DNA of the CDR3: TGTGCCAGCAGCCCCCCGAGTATGGGGAACGAAAAACTGTTTTTT. This translates into CASSPPSMGNEKLFF.

This clone was seen a handful of times. The V call is TRBV4-1, the J call TRBJ1-1; D may be TRBD1 (6 bases). Trimming left V 2 bases short and J 6 bases short, with 13 bases between. This CDR3 contains 14 residues. The germline V gene encodes CDR1 MGHRA and CDR2 YSYEKL. DNA for the CDR3: TGCGCCAGCAGCCAAATAACAGGGTTTCCTGAAGCTTTCTTT. Amino acid sequence: CASSQITGFPEAFF.

V and J are TRBV19 and TRBJ2-6; TRBD1 is a possible D gene (5 bases). V lost 5 bases and J lost 4, with 9 bases in between. The CDR3 is made up of 14 amino acids. Germline V gene sequence: CDR1 LNHDA, CDR2 SQIVND (reference sequence). The CDR3 DNA follows: TGTGCCAGTAGTTCAGGGCAAGGGGCCAACGTCCTGACTTTC. Translated, it gives CASSSGQGANVLTF. Combining the CDR3 with reference TRBV19 and TRBJ2-6 gives the whole variable domain DGGITQSPKYLFRKEGQNVTLSCEQNLNHDAMYWYRQDPGQGLRLIYYSQIVNDFQKGDIAEGYSVSREKKESFPLTVTSAQKNPTAFYLCASSSGQGANVLTFGAGSRLTVL.

The V call is TRBV6-5, the J call TRBJ1-5; no clear D. The V end lost 6 bases, the J end lost 4 bases, and 16 bases lay between the germline ends. From germline, CDR1 is MNHEY and CDR2 SVGAGI. This CDR3 has 15 residues. Written as DNA, the CDR3 is TGTGCCAGCAGCGCCGGACGGGGAGGGAATCAGCCCCAGCATTTT. It specifies CASSAGRGGNQPQHF.

This clone was seen a handful of times. The rearrangement uses TRBV2 and TRBJ1-1; D gene uncertain. V was shortened by 1 base and J by 5 bases, with 11 bases between the two germline ends. CDR3 length: 14 residues. CDR1 is SNHLY, CDR2 FYNNEI, per germline. The CDR3 sequence is CASSEGPQATEAFF. CDR3 DNA sequence: TGTGCCAGCAGTGAAGGCCCCCAAGCTACTGAAGCTTTCTTT.

The chain is built from TRBV6-4 and TRBJ2-1; 12 positions match TRBD2. From germline, CDR1 is MRHNA and CDR2 SNTAGT. The CDR3 loop spans 17 amino acids. V shed 8 bases, J shed 0 bases, and the junction held 8 bases outside the gene matches. CDR3 sequence (DNA): TGTGCCAGCCCTACCGGACTAGCGGGGAGCTCCTACAATGAGCAGTTCTTC. Encoded protein: CASPTGLAGSSYNEQFF.

This chain links TRBV27 with TRBJ1-5, with 9 bases that match TRBD1. CDR1 and CDR2 from the germline V gene are MNHEY and SMNVEV (reference sequence). V was clipped by 5 bases and J by 6 bases; unmatched bases: 5. This CDR3 is 14 amino acids long. The CDR3 sequence: CASSPTGGVQPQHF. In nucleotides, the CDR3 is TGTGCCAGCAGTCCCACAGGGGGCGTTCAGCCCCAGCATTTT.

CDR3 sequence (DNA): TGTGCCAGCAGCTTAACGGGCGGGGAAGAGACCCAGTACTTC. Its translation: CASSLTGGEETQYF. The rearrangement uses TRBV7-3 and TRBJ2-5, with a possible D match to TRBD2 (6 bases). V was pared by 0 bases and J by 3 bases, with 8 bases between. The CDR3 has 14 residues. Germline V gene lookup returns CDR1 SGHTA and CDR2 FQGTGA.

The rearrangement links TRBV5-6 to TRBJ2-1; D is undetermined. The CDR3 covers 12 residues. Germline lookup yields CDR1 SGHDT and CDR2 YYEEEE. Between the trimmed V and J ends, which lost 2 bases and 4 bases, there was a span of 4 bases. The CDR3 DNA sequence: TGTGCCAGCAGCTTTGGATACAATGAGCAGTTCTTC. Amino acids: CASSFGYNEQFF. Full variable domain (missing parts from reference TRBV5-6 and TRBJ2-1): DAGVTQSPTHLIKTRGQQVTLRCSPKSGHDTVSWYQQALGQGPQFIFQYYEEEERQRGNFPDRFSGHQFPNYSSELNVNALLLGDSALYLCASSFGYNEQFFGPGTRLTVL.

The chain links TRBV30 to TRBJ2-4; a possible D gene is TRBD1 (6 bases). The CDR3 is 13 residues long. Trimming stripped 2 bases from V and 8 bases from J, with 13 bases between. Germline V lookup: CDR1 GTSNPN, CDR2 SVGIG (reference sequence). CDR3 protein: CAWSWQPGDIQYF. DNA of the CDR3: TGTGCCTGGAGTTGGCAGCCAGGGGACATTCAGTACTTC.

J is TRBJ1-1 and V is TRBV4-2; 7 nucleotides align to TRBD1. Germline V CDR1 and CDR2: LGHNA, YNFKEQ. CDR3 length: 14 residues. Unmatched junction bases numbered 5, after V lost 0 bases and J lost 7 bases. DNA for the CDR3: TGTGCCAGCAGCCAAGAAGAGGGGGCGGTTGAAGCTTTCTTT. It yields the protein CASSQEEGAVEAFF.

This chain uses TRBV7-9 with TRBJ2-3; 9 bases align to TRBD1. Trimming cost V 5 bases and J 4 bases; bases outside gene matches: 16. Germline V gene lookup returns CDR1 SEHNR and CDR2 FQNEAQ (reference sequence). This CDR3 is built from 18 residues. This CDR3 is CASSRKTGTGIDADTQYF. The DNA of the CDR3 is TGTGCCAGCAGCAGAAAAACCGGGACAGGGATCGATGCAGATACGCAGTATTTT. The full variable domain, rest sourced from reference TRBV7-9 and TRBJ2-3, is DTGVSQNPRHKITKRGQNVTFRCDPISEHNRLYWYRQTLGQGPEFLTYFQNEAQLEKSRLLSDRFSAERPKGSFSTLEIQRTEQGDSAMYLCASSRKTGTGIDADTQYFGPGTRLTVL.

The chain joins TRBV28 to TRBJ2-7; no clear D gene. Germline-derived CDR1 and CDR2 are MDHEN and SYDVKM. The CDR3 extends over 14 amino acids. Trimming cost V 1 base and J 1 base, with 8 bases left between them. In DNA form, the CDR3 reads TGTGCCAGCAGTTTATTAGCAGATTCCTACGAGCAGTACTTC. As protein: CASSLLADSYEQYF.

V gene TRBV9 combines with J gene TRBJ1-2, with D hard to call. The V gene lost 6 bases and the J gene lost 6 bases, with 18 bases spanning the gap. The CDR3 length is 14 residues. In germline, CDR1 is SGDLS, CDR2 YYNGEE. Here the CDR3 DNA reads TGTGCCAGCACCCTCAATGATCGGAGCGATGGCTACACCTTC. Its translation is CASTLNDRSDGYTF. The complete variable domain, with remaining parts taken from reference TRBV9 and TRBJ1-2, reads DSGVTQTPKHLITATGQRVTLRCSPRSGDLSVYWYQQSLDQGLQFLIQYYNGEERAKGNILERFSAQQFPDLHSELNLSSLELGDSALYFCASTLNDRSDGYTFGSGTRLTVV.

The J gene is TRBJ2-7, the V gene TRBV4-1; D possibly corresponds to TRBD1 (6 bases). This CDR3 comprises 14 residues. Looked up from germline, CDR1 is MGHRA and CDR2 is YSYEKL. V lost 1 base and J lost 1, with 8 bases in between. As DNA, the CDR3 is TGCGCCAGCAGCCAAGTGGACAGTTCCTACGAGCAGTACTTC. As protein: CASSQVDSSYEQYF.